This T cell receptor beta chain appears in the sequencing data of a study of blood T cell repertoires in COVID-19. Across the whole study: COVID-19 samples, acute and convalescent, were from the United States, Italy and Spain. PBMCs, B-cell-depleted T cells, or T cells provided the cDNA or gDNA that made up the material.

The CDR3 has 16 amino acids. Trimming took off 0 bases at V and 3 bases at J, with 12 bases between the two ends. Germline V lookup: CDR1 LNHNV, CDR2 YYDKDF (reference sequence). There are a few counts of this clone. Original data processing: Amplifying reference gene primers gave estimates of nucleated cell counts. Data came from immunoSEQ multiplex PCR; TCRdb stores just in-frame clones and leaves some out. The DNA gave D and trimming, while V, J and clone size come from that table. The table shows about 60,000 clones, with roughly 83% occurring only once. Enrolment of Seattle patients took place during active infection, and they were followed longitudinally.

The source material was peripheral blood. V and J are TRBV15 and TRBJ1-5, with D perhaps TRBD1 (6 bases). The clonotype originates from a man aged 60 to 75 with COVID-19, enrolled during active disease. The CDR3 DNA sequence: TGTGCCACCAGCAGAGAAATGGCAGGGGCCAATCAGCCCCAGCATTTT. The encoded protein is CATSREMAGANQPQHF.